The 2 T cell receptor beta chains below were found in one sample sequenced in a study of blood T cell repertoires in COVID-19. Here immunoSEQ multiplex PCR was the method, and the copy in TCRdb shows in-frame clones only, minus some. The data show approximately 230,000 clones, 85% to 90% seen once. The sequenced material came from PBMCs or T cells enriched from blood (not recorded which). These TCRs come from a man aged 40-50 years who had recovered from COVID-19.

The V gene is TRBV3-1 (or the pseudogene TRBV3-2), the J gene TRBJ1-1, with 7 bases aligning to TRBD1. CDR1 and CDR2 (germline): LGHDT, YNNKEL (reference sequence). V lost 4 bases and J lost 4; bases outside the gene matches: 3. The CDR3 is made up of 13 amino acids. The CDR3 nucleotides are TGTGCCAGCAGCCGGCAGGGGGGCACTGAAGCTTTCTTT. Translation gives CASSRQGGTEAFF.

The chain has TRBV25-1 and TRBJ1-1; tentative D call: TRBD1 (6 bases). The CDR3 loop spans 16 amino acids. V shed 3 bases and J shed 1 base, with 15 bases lying between them. Germline loops: CDR1 MGHDK, CDR2 SYGVNS. CDR3 bases: TGTGCCAGCAGTGAGGTCGGGGGGCATCCGAACACTGAAGCTTTCTTT. This gives the protein CASSEVGGHPNTEAFF.